A single sample is the source of the 3 T cell receptor beta chains below, sequenced in a study of regulatory T cells in long-lasting Graves disease. iRepertoire HTBI primers and Arm-PCR of CDR3 regions built TCR beta libraries. TCRdb analysed the multiplex PCR reads with MiXCR anew, one entry per CDR3 protein. In the table there are 540,000 or so distinct CDR3 sequences, 13% of which are singletons. Regarding time point: newly diagnosed GD, antithyroid drugs for less than 3 months. Generation of the TCR library employed RNA extracted from PBMCs. This sample also belongs to another study, concerning T cells in Graves' hyperthyroidism and ophthalmopathy.

The starting material was peripheral blood mononuclear cells (PBMCs), obtained at new diagnosis, from a patient treated with antithyroid drugs. The receptor set was obtained from a man in his thirties or forties with Graves disease.

In this sample, this clonotype turned up a few times. The junction departs from the called germline gene at one end, perhaps through a read error. The chain employs TRBV27 and TRBJ2-1, with D perhaps TRBD2 (5 bases). Germline lookup yields CDR1 MNHEY and CDR2 SMNVEV (reference sequence). The CDR3 totals 14 residues. The CDR3 here is CASSLGGSYNEQLF. The CDR3 region has the DNA TGTGCCAGCAGTTTAGGAGGCTCCTACAATGAGCAGCTCTTC.

A few counts support this clonotype. CDR3 sequence: CASSLLANNEQFF. CDR3 coding DNA: TGTGCCAGCAGTTTGCTAGCTAACAATGAGCAGTTCTTC. The V gene is TRBV27, the J gene TRBJ2-1; tentative D call: TRBD2 (5 bases). V was shortened by 3 bases and J by 5 bases, with 8 bases between the two germline ends. Germline assignment: CDR1 MNHEY and CDR2 SMNVEV (reference sequence). This CDR3 has 13 residues.

CDR3 protein: CASSSRGPPLAKNIQYF. For the CDR3, the DNA is TGCGCCAGCAGCTCCAGGGGCCCCCCGCTAGCCAAAAACATTCAGTACTTC. This chain connects TRBV5-1 to TRBJ2-4, with D maybe TRBD1 (6 bases). V lost 3 bases and J 0 bases, leaving 16 bases between the germline ends. The CDR3 sequence is 17 residues long. Looked up from germline, CDR1 is SGHRS and CDR2 is YFSETQ.